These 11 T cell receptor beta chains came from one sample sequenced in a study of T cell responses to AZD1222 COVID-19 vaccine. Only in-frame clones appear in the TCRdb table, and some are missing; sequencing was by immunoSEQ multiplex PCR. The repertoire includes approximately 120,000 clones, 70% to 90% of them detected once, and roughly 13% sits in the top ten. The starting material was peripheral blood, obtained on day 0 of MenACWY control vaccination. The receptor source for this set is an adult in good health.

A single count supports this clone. CDR3 DNA: TGCGCCAGCAGCGAAACCGGGACAGCGATGAGAGCTTACACCTTC. The encoded protein is CASSETGTAMRAYTF. This chain joins TRBV4-1 and TRBJ1-2; 7 nucleotides agree with TRBD1. The CDR3 loop spans 15 amino acids. Trimming at V came to 5 bases and at J to 11 bases, leaving 17 bases not matched to a gene. Germline V lookup: CDR1 MGHRA, CDR2 YSYEKL.

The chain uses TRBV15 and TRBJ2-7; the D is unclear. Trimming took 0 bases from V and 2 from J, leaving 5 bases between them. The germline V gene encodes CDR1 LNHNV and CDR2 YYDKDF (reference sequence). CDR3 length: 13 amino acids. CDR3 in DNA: TGTGCCACCAGCAGAGATCCGGCCTACGAGCAGTACTTC. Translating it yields CATSRDPAYEQYF.

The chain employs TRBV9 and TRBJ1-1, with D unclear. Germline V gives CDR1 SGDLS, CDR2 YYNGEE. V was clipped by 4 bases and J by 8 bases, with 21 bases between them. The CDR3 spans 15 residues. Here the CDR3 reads CASSPGSVRGEEAFF. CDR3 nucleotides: TGTGCCAGCAGCCCCGGGTCCGTACGGGGTGAAGAAGCTTTCTTT.

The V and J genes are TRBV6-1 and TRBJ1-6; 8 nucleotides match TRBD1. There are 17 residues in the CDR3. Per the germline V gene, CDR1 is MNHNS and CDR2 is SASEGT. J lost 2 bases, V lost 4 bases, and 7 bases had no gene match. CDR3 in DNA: TGTGCCAGCAGTGTGACAGGGGCGATGACCTATAATTCACCCCTCCACTTT. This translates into CASSVTGAMTYNSPLHF.

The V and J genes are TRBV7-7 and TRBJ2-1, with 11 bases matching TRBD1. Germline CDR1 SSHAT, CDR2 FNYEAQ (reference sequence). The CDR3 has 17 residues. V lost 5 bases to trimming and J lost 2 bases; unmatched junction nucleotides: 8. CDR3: CASSLPGQGGPYNEQFF. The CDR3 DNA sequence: TGTGCCAGCAGCCTCCCGGGACAGGGGGGACCCTACAATGAGCAGTTCTTC.

CDR3 protein: CASSNPTGWILANTGELFF. The DNA of the CDR3 is TGTGCCAGTAGCAACCCCACAGGGTGGATCCTTGCGAACACCGGGGAGCTGTTTTTT. V is TRBV19 and J is TRBJ2-2; perhaps TRBD1 as D (6 bases). The CDR3 consists of 19 residues. Germline V gene sequence: CDR1 LNHDA, CDR2 SQIVND (reference sequence). Trimming shortened V by 6 bases and J by 0 bases, and 23 bases separated the two germline ends.

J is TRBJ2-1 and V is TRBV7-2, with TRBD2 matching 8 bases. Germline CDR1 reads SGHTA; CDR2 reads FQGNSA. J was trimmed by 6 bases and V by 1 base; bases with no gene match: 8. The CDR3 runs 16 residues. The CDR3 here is CASSLGIGGASNEQFF. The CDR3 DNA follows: TGTGCCAGCAGCTTAGGTATCGGGGGGGCCTCCAATGAGCAGTTCTTC.

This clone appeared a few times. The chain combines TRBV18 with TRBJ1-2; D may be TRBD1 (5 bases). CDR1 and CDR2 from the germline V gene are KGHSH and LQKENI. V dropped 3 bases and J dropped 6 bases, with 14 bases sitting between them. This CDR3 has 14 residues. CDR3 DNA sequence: TGTGCCAGCTCACCTAGCGGGACGGGAGATGGCTACACCTTC. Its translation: CASSPSGTGDGYTF.

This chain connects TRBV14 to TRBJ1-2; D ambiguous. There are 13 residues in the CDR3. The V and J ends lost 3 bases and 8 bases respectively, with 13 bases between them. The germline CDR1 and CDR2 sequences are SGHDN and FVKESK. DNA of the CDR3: TGTGCCAGCAGCCAGGTCGCCGTGGGCGGCTACACCTTC. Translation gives CASSQVAVGGYTF.

CDR3 DNA: TGCAGCGTTAAAACAGGGATGAACACTGAAGCTTTCTTT. It encodes CSVKTGMNTEAFF. The chain employs TRBV29-1 and TRBJ1-1; D might be TRBD1 (6 bases). V was shortened by 5 bases and J by 0 bases, with 10 bases between the two germline ends. CDR1 is SQVTM and CDR2 is ANQGSEA in the germline V gene. The CDR3 sequence is 13 residues long.

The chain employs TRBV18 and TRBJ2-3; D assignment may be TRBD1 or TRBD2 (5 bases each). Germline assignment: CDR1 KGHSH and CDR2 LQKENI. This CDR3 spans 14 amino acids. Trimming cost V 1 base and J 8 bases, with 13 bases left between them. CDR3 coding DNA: TGTGCCAGCTCACCACAGGAGGCTAGGGGTACGCAGTATTTT. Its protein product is CASSPQEARGTQYF. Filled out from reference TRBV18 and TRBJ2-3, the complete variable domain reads NAGVMQNPRHLVRRRGQEARLRCSPMKGHSHVYWYRQLPEEGLKFMVYLQKENIIDESGMPKERFSAEFPKEGPSILRIQQVVRGDSAAYFCASSPQEARGTQYFGPGTRLTVL.